The T cell receptor beta chain under discussion was sequenced for a study of cytomegalovirus exposure and HLA in healthy donors. Study-level information: Within an early data release were 80 million to 90 million unique TCRs drawn from HLA-typed donors.

With 0 bases removed from V and 0 bases from J, the gap between germline ends came to 9 bases. The CDR3 is 17 residues long. Germline V lookup: CDR1 LGHNA, CDR2 YNFKEQ. Study-level findings and limits: In a later analysis, several top co-occurrence clusters appeared linked to parvovirus B19, influenza, CMV and Epstein-Barr virus.

At collection, donors were nominally healthy, but unrecorded immune exposures were probable. Amplification used 60 Vbeta primers and 13 Jbeta primers. Some clones are missing from TCRdb's copy, which holds only in-frame ones; the method was immunoSEQ multiplex PCR. Among about 110,000 clones listed, roughly 86% were seen once. With regard to this clone: Its antigen is as yet unknown.

The TCR originated in a man aged 40-50 years in good health and CMV-seronegative. The material sequenced was PBMCs. V usage is TRBV4-2 and J usage is TRBJ1-6; a weak D match, TRBD1 (5 bases). This CDR3 is CASSQEGGSSYNSPLHF. CDR3 nucleotide sequence: TGTGCCAGCAGCCAAGAGGGGGGTAGCTCCTATAATTCACCCCTCCACTTT.